This entry features one T cell receptor beta chain sequence. The data were taken from a study of T cell responses to AZD1222 COVID-19 vaccine. The CDR3 is made up of 11 amino acids. The germline CDR1 and CDR2 sequences are SGHDN and FVKESK. The V end lost 1 base, the J end lost 7 bases, and 4 bases lay between the germline ends. Using immunoSEQ multiplex PCR, the repertoire was profiled, and TCRdb retains in-frame clones only, with some absent. The sample lists 100,000 to 150,000 clones; around 80% were seen once. This sequence joins TRBV14 and TRBJ1-2; no definite D call. The material sequenced was peripheral blood, taken 28 days after the second AZD1222 dose. The source of this sequence is an adult who received the AZD1222 COVID-19 vaccine. This CDR3 is CASSQGLGYTF. CDR3 nucleotides: TGTGCCAGCAGCCAAGGTCTTGGCTACACCTTC.